The 29 T cell receptor beta chains given below trace back to one sample, sequenced in a study of T cells in Graves' hyperthyroidism and ophthalmopathy (dated by TCRdb to between 2018 and 2021). The library came from multiplex PCR. Sequencing relied on an Illumina HiSeq 2000. The TCR beta CDR3 regions were amplified from RNA transcripts. The TCR CDR3 was subjected to a first round of RT-PCR using the HTBI primer set and the Qiagen OneStep RT-PCR kit. TCRdb handled the public reads itself, with Q25 trimming in fastp and clone calling in MiXCR, and kept productive beta chains. CDR3 protein duplicates are merged, each entry listing the most common genes and DNA. In all, the sample holds 250,000 to 350,000 distinct CDR3 sequences, and 15% to 20% of those were seen once. The ten largest clonotypes hold approximately 35% of the sample. The sequenced sample consisted of blood. The receptors were sampled from a man aged 25 to 40 with Graves' hyperthyroidism.

This clonotype turned up a few times. The CDR3 protein is CASGPEYGYTF. CDR3 bases: TGTGCTAGTGGTCCCGAGTACGGCTACACCTTC. The V gene is TRBV12-5, the J gene TRBJ1-2, with D hard to call. The V end lost 5 bases, the J end lost 8 bases, and 9 bases lay between the germline ends. The CDR3 is 11 amino acids. From germline, CDR1 is LGHNT and CDR2 FRNRAP.

The rearrangement joins TRBV7-9 to TRBJ2-3; D is possibly TRBD2 (6 bases). Germline values: CDR1 SEHNR, CDR2 FQNEAQ (reference sequence). The CDR3 is made up of 15 amino acids. Trimming removed 6 bases at V and 6 bases at J, with 19 bases between. CDR3 residues: CASSPPRLGGDTQYF. The DNA of the CDR3 is TGTGCCAGCAGTCCCCCGAGACTAGGAGGGGATACGCAGTATTTT.

About this clonotype: A much larger clone differs by one base, so this may be a read error. The V call is TRBV28, the J call TRBJ2-2, with D uncertain. V lost 7 bases to trimming and J lost 3 bases, with 9 bases between them. The CDR3 consists of 13 residues. In germline, CDR1 is MDHEN, CDR2 SYDVKM. The CDR3: CASIKPDTGELFF. The CDR3 region has the DNA TGTGCCAGCATCAAGCCAGACACCGGGGAGCTGTTTTTT. Together with reference TRBV28 and TRBJ2-2, the CDR3 gives the full variable domain: DVKVTQSSRYLVKRTGEKVFLECVQDMDHENMFWYRQDPGLGLRLIYFSYDVKMKEKGDIPEGYSVSREKKERFSLILESASTNQTSMYLCASIKPDTGELFFGEGSRLTVL.

This clonotype was counted at least ten times. The chain uses TRBV27 and TRBJ2-7; 7 bases line up with TRBD1. V trimming: 6 bases; J trimming: 4 bases; junction bases outside the gene matches: 9. Per the germline V gene, CDR1 is MNHEY and CDR2 is SMNVEV (reference sequence). The CDR3 has 14 amino acids. CDR3 coding DNA: TGTGCCAGCAGACCGACAGGGATACCATACGAGCAGTACTTC. This encodes CASRPTGIPYEQYF.

This clonotype was counted ten times or more. The chain carries TRBV10-3 and TRBJ1-1, with TRBD1 identical over 8 bases. The germline gives CDR1 ENHRY, CDR2 SYGVKD. Losses at the gene ends were 5 bases for V and 0 bases for J; bases not matched to a gene: 8. This CDR3 has 16 amino acids. The CDR3 reads CAISLNRGLMNTEAFF. The CDR3 DNA sequence: TGTGCCATCAGTCTTAACAGGGGGTTAATGAACACTGAAGCTTTCTTT.

The CDR3 loop reads CASSVEPSRRSYEQYF. The DNA of the CDR3 is TGTGCCAGCAGCGTAGAGCCTAGCAGACGATCCTACGAGCAGTACTTC. The V call is TRBV9, the J call TRBJ2-7, with a possible D match to TRBD2 (5 bases). Germline V CDR1 and CDR2: SGDLS, YYNGEE. The CDR3 sequence is 16 residues long. With 0 bases removed from V and 1 base from J, the gap between germline ends came to 14 bases. Together with reference TRBV9 and TRBJ2-7, the CDR3 gives the full variable domain: DSGVTQTPKHLITATGQRVTLRCSPRSGDLSVYWYQQSLDQGLQFLIQYYNGEERAKGNILERFSAQQFPDLHSELNLSSLELGDSALYFCASSVEPSRRSYEQYFGPGTRLTVT.

This clonotype was counted a few times. The V gene is TRBV7-3, the J gene TRBJ2-1; a possible D gene is TRBD2 (6 bases). Per germline, CDR1 SGHTA and CDR2 FQGTGA. V was trimmed by 5 bases and J by 4 bases, leaving 9 bases between them. CDR3 length equals 13 residues. Here the CDR3 reads CASSQEGYNEQFF. In nucleotides, the CDR3 is TGTGCCAGCAGCCAGGAGGGGTACAATGAGCAGTTCTTC.

This clonotype was recorded a few times. The CDR3 here is CATSEGGPTDTQYF. The CDR3 bases are TGTGCCACCAGCGAAGGGGGGCCCACAGATACGCAGTATTTT. The V call is TRBV15, the J call TRBJ2-3; tentatively, D is TRBD1 or TRBD2 (6 bases each). The CDR3 contains 14 residues. In germline, CDR1 is LNHNV, CDR2 YYDKDF (reference sequence). Trimming took off 5 bases at V and 2 bases at J, with 11 bases between the two ends.

This clonotype was seen ten or more times. This chain joins TRBV2 and TRBJ1-1; 7 bases match TRBD1. Germline V lookup: CDR1 SNHLY, CDR2 FYNNEI. V was pared by 6 bases and J by 3 bases, with 1 base of the junction left unmatched. The CDR3 loop spans 12 amino acids. Here the CDR3 reads CASRTGYTEAFF. The CDR3 DNA reads TGTGCCAGCAGGACAGGGTACACTGAAGCTTTCTTT. The whole variable domain, remainder taken from reference TRBV2 and TRBJ1-1, is EPEVTQTPSHQVTQMGQEVILRCVPISNHLYFYWYRQILGQKVEFLVSFYNNEISEKSEIFDDQFSVERPDGSNFTLKIRSTKLEDSAMYFCASRTGYTEAFFGQGTRLTVV.

This clonotype was observed at least ten times. This chain links TRBV24-1 with TRBJ2-3; tentative D call: TRBD1 (6 bases). Deletions cut 5 bases from V and 0 bases from J, with 8 bases between. Germline V CDR1 and CDR2: KGHDR, SFDVKD. This CDR3 has 14 residues. The CDR3 reads CATSARGSTDTQYF. Written as DNA, the CDR3 is TGTGCCACCAGTGCCAGGGGTAGCACAGATACGCAGTATTTT.

This clonotype appeared a single time. The chain is built from TRBV7-3 and TRBJ2-2, with 12 bases identical to TRBD2. The V gene's germline CDR1 is SGHTA and CDR2 FQGTGA. Germline trimming cut 5 bases from V and 6 bases from J; bases unmatched to any gene: 7. This CDR3 has 16 amino acids. The CDR3 coding sequence is TGTGCCAGCAGCCTGACTAGCGGGAGTTCCCCCGGGGAGCTGTTTTTT. Protein product: CASSLTSGSSPGELFF.

This clonotype was detected only once. V usage is TRBV6-2 or TRBV6-3 and J usage is TRBJ1-1; no reliable D call. The CDR3 is 12 residues long. Trimming shortened V by 5 bases and J by 4 bases, and 8 bases separated the two germline ends. Germline V gene sequence: CDR1 MNHEY, CDR2 SVGEGT. The CDR3 loop reads CASSSWGTEAFF. The CDR3 nucleotides are TGTGCCAGCAGTAGTTGGGGCACTGAAGCTTTCTTT.

This clonotype was seen repeatedly, ten times or more. The rearrangement joins TRBV14 to TRBJ1-2; a possible D gene is TRBD1 (5 bases). This CDR3 contains 13 residues. The germline V gene encodes CDR1 SGHDN and CDR2 FVKESK. V was clipped by 0 bases and J by 8 bases, with 10 bases between them. CDR3 coding DNA: TGTGCCAGCAGCCAAGAGGTTTACAGGGGCTACACCTTC. Translating it yields CASSQEVYRGYTF.

This clonotype was observed many times. The J gene is TRBJ2-2, the V gene TRBV5-1; weak D call: TRBD1 (6 bases). Trimming cost V 4 bases and J 1 base, with 11 bases left between them. Germline V gene data show CDR1 as SGHRS and CDR2 as YFSETQ. The CDR3 is 15 residues long. CDR3 DNA: TGCGCCAGCAGCACCGTACAGGGGAACACCGGGGAGCTGTTTTTT. This encodes CASSTVQGNTGELFF.

This clonotype was found many times. The rearrangement links TRBV15 to TRBJ2-7, with D possibly being TRBD2 (6 bases). Germline V gene sequence: CDR1 LNHNV, CDR2 YYDKDF (reference sequence). The CDR3 covers 13 residues. V lost 0 bases and J 4 bases, leaving 7 bases between the germline ends. CDR3 in amino acids: CATSREGGYEQYF. The CDR3 DNA sequence: TGTGCCACCAGCAGAGAGGGGGGATACGAGCAGTACTTC.

In this sample, this clonotype turned up a few times. The rearrangement joins TRBV6-1 to TRBJ2-3; the match to TRBD1 covers 11 bases. V was clipped by 4 bases and J by 9 bases; unmatched bases: 9. The germline gives CDR1 MNHNS, CDR2 SASEGT. The CDR3 runs to 15 residues. Here the CDR3 reads CASSVGQGARRTQYF. CDR3 nucleotides: TGTGCCAGCAGTGTTGGACAGGGGGCGAGACGAACGCAGTATTTT.

This clonotype was seen repeatedly, ten times or more. The V call is TRBV6-5, the J call TRBJ1-1, with no clear D. Germline V gene data show CDR1 as MNHEY and CDR2 as SVGAGI. Trimming took 2 bases from V and 6 from J, leaving 10 bases between them. CDR3 length: 13 amino acids. The CDR3 reads CASSYDGEAEAFF. CDR3 DNA sequence: TGTGCCAGCAGTTACGACGGGGAGGCTGAAGCTTTCTTT.

This clonotype was recorded many times. The rearrangement links TRBV11-2 to TRBJ2-3; no clear D. Germline CDR1 is SGHAT and CDR2 is FQNNGV. The CDR3 length is 15 residues. The V and J ends lost 6 bases and 0 bases respectively, with 13 bases between them. CDR3: CASSEGSRSTDTQYF. In nucleotides, the CDR3 is TGTGCCAGCAGTGAAGGTTCCCGTAGCACAGATACGCAGTATTTT.

In its sample, this clonotype was seen a few times. DNA for the CDR3: TGCGCCAGCAGCTTGGGGCACGGCGGGGAGCTGTTTTTT. Protein sequence: CASSLGHGGELFF. J is TRBJ2-2 and V is TRBV5-1, with unresolved D. Germline-derived CDR1 and CDR2 are SGHRS and YFSETQ. This CDR3 region has 13 residues. Trimming pared 0 bases from V and 7 bases from J, leaving 7 bases between.

This clonotype was counted ten times or more. The chain couples TRBV20-1 to TRBJ1-4; tentative D call: TRBD1 (5 bases). Per the germline V gene, CDR1 is DFQATT and CDR2 is SNEGSKA (reference sequence). V was pared by 4 bases and J by 4 bases, with 10 bases between. This CDR3 contains 13 residues. This CDR3 is CSATPGLNEKLFF. The CDR3 coding sequence is TGCAGTGCTACCCCGGGACTTAATGAAAAACTGTTTTTT.

Remarks on this clonotype: Just one base apart from a much larger clone, this may be a read error. This sequence joins TRBV11-2 and TRBJ1-6, with TRBD1 matching 10 bases. Looked up from germline, CDR1 is SGHAT and CDR2 is FQNNGV. The CDR3 covers 14 residues. The ends lost 5 bases at V and 8 bases at J; junction bases unmatched: 3. The CDR3 spells CASSVGTGDSPLHF. The CDR3 DNA reads as TGTGCCAGCAGCGTCGGGACAGGGGATTCACCCCTCCACTTT.

This clonotype has ten or more counts. The CDR3 loop reads CASQPGTPATGNTIYF. CDR3 nucleotides: TGTGCCAGCCAACCCGGAACTCCCGCGACTGGAAACACCATATATTTT. The chain employs TRBV28 and TRBJ1-3, with D unresolved. In germline, CDR1 is MDHEN, CDR2 SYDVKM. CDR3 size: 16 residues. The V gene lost 8 bases and the J gene lost 2 bases, with 19 bases spanning the gap.

The V gene is TRBV29-1, the J gene TRBJ2-1; maybe TRBD1 (5 bases). Between the trimmed V and J ends, which lost 5 bases and 2 bases, there was a span of 10 bases. The CDR3 length is 13 residues. In germline, CDR1 is SQVTM, CDR2 ANQGSEA. The CDR3 sequence: CSVWGGAYNEQFF. The CDR3 DNA reads TGCAGCGTTTGGGGCGGAGCCTACAATGAGCAGTTCTTC.

This clonotype turned up a few times. V is TRBV27 and J is TRBJ2-7; 8 bases align to TRBD1. The CDR3 sequence is 15 residues long. The trim removed 5 bases at V and 2 bases at J, leaving 8 bases unmatched. Germline-derived CDR1 and CDR2 are MNHEY and SMNVEV (reference sequence). The CDR3 DNA reads TGTGCCAGCAGTGCCCAGACAGGGGTCCCCTACGAGCAGTACTTC. Residues: CASSAQTGVPYEQYF.

This clonotype turned up a few times. This chain joins TRBV20-1 and TRBJ2-3, with TRBD2 as a possible D gene (5 bases). Trimming stripped 0 bases from V and 8 bases from J, with 21 bases between. Germline V gives CDR1 DFQATT, CDR2 SNEGSKA (reference sequence). This CDR3 has 16 residues. The CDR3 nucleotides read TGCAGTGCTAGAGAGGGAAGCGGCTCGGTTGCAAGTACGCAGTATTTT. This codes for CSAREGSGSVASTQYF.

The chain couples TRBV2 to TRBJ2-7, with 7 bases fitting TRBD1. CDR1 and CDR2 (germline): SNHLY, FYNNEI. After removal of 1 base from V and 9 bases from J, the junction contained 3 bases not matched to a gene. CDR3 size: 12 residues. The CDR3 is CASSEDRGWQYF. In nucleotides, the CDR3 is TGTGCCAGCAGTGAAGACAGGGGTTGGCAGTACTTC. Complete variable domain (other parts from reference TRBV2 and TRBJ2-7): EPEVTQTPSHQVTQMGQEVILRCVPISNHLYFYWYRQILGQKVEFLVSFYNNEISEKSEIFDDQFSVERPDGSNFTLKIRSTKLEDSAMYFCASSEDRGWQYFGPGTRLTVT.

This clonotype was counted only a few times. This may arise from a read error, as a much more abundant clone is one base away. This sequence joins TRBV11-2 and TRBJ1-1; a weak D match, TRBD1 (5 bases). Trimming left V 0 bases short and J 8 bases short, with 16 bases between. This CDR3 spans 15 amino acids. The V gene's germline CDR1 is SGHAT and CDR2 FQNNGV. The CDR3 spells CASSLDTGTTAEAFF. For the CDR3, the DNA is TGTGCCAGCAGCTTAGACACAGGCACCACAGCCGAAGCTTTCTTT.

The chain couples TRBV5-4 to TRBJ2-5, with TRBD2 matching over 9 bases. The CDR3 has 15 residues. Germline CDR1 reads SGHNT; CDR2 reads YYREEE (reference sequence). Trimming removed 1 base from V and 3 bases from J; junction bases left unmatched: 4. The CDR3 bases are TGTGCCAGCAGCTTGTCGGCTAGCGGGAAAGAGACCCAGTACTTC. Its protein is CASSLSASGKETQYF. Full variable domain (missing parts from reference TRBV5-4 and TRBJ2-5): ETGVTQSPTHLIKTRGQQVTLRCSSQSGHNTVSWYQQALGQGPQFIFQYYREEENGRGNFPPRFSGLQFPNYSSELNVNALELDDSALYLCASSLSASGKETQYFGPGTRLLVL.

V and J are TRBV6-1 and TRBJ2-1; TRBD2 might be the D (6 bases). CDR3 length equals 14 residues. Trimming pared 5 bases from V and 4 bases from J, leaving 12 bases between. Looked up from germline, CDR1 is MNHNS and CDR2 is SASEGT. CDR3 DNA: TGTGCCAGCAGTCCCCTTCTAGCGTACAATGAGCAGTTCTTC. This gives the protein CASSPLLAYNEQFF.